Listed here are 28 T cell receptor beta chains from one sample, sequenced in a study of shared clonotypes between healthy human individuals. Some clones are missing from TCRdb's copy, which holds only in-frame ones; the method was immunoSEQ multiplex PCR. Seen here are 2,500,000 or so clones, 85% to 95% observed once, and the top ten hold about 0.36%. The sequencing sample was made of naive CD4+ T cells from PBMCs. Subset here: CD45RA+ positively selected. The receptors shown here come from a man aged 18 to 29 in good health. Some clones in this sample may be carry-over from other donors' samples.

This clone was counted a few times. The rearrangement links TRBV5-1 to TRBJ1-1; D might be TRBD1 (5 bases). The length of the CDR3 is 14 residues. The germline CDR1 and CDR2 sequences are SGHRS and YFSETQ. The V gene lost 3 bases and the J gene lost 4 bases, with 13 bases spanning the gap. The CDR3 sequence is CASSSVDRTTEAFF. In DNA, the CDR3 is TGCGCCAGCAGCTCCGTCGACAGAACCACTGAAGCTTTCTTT.

The chain has TRBV5-1 and TRBJ2-5; D is undetermined. V shed 0 bases and J shed 3 bases, with 15 bases lying between them. Germline V CDR1 and CDR2: SGHRS, YFSETQ. CDR3 length equals 16 residues. The CDR3 DNA is TGCGCCAGCAGCTTGGAGGCAGGCCCTACGGAAGAGACCCAGTACTTC. Translating gives CASSLEAGPTEETQYF.

J is TRBJ2-2 and V is TRBV6-1; 7 bases fit TRBD2. Germline-derived CDR1 and CDR2 are MNHNS and SASEGT. CDR3 size: 17 residues. J was trimmed by 7 bases and V by 5 bases; bases with no gene match: 16. CDR3 DNA sequence: TGTGCCAGCAGTCAAGGCCTTACCAGCGGGACCGGCGGGGAGCTGTTTTTT. Residues: CASSQGLTSGTGGELFF.

The V and J genes are TRBV9 and TRBJ2-3; D may be TRBD2 (6 bases). This CDR3 has 16 amino acids. The germline V gene encodes CDR1 SGDLS and CDR2 YYNGEE. V lost 0 bases, J lost 6 bases, and 17 bases lay in between. The CDR3 sequence is CASSVGAPGVSDTQYF. As DNA, the CDR3 is TGTGCCAGCAGCGTAGGAGCCCCGGGGGTTTCGGATACGCAGTATTTT.

The chain combines TRBV5-1 with TRBJ1-5, with D perhaps TRBD1 (6 bases). The germline V and J ends were trimmed by 0 bases and 6 bases, with 10 bases remaining between them. In germline, CDR1 is SGHRS, CDR2 YFSETQ. CDR3 size: 14 residues. Written as DNA, the CDR3 is TGCGCCAGCAGCTTGGCAGGGGAGACTCAGCCCCAGCATTTT. Translated, it gives CASSLAGETQPQHF.

This clone has just a few counts. This chain connects TRBV2 to TRBJ1-5; TRBD1 matches at 7 bases. In germline, CDR1 is SNHLY, CDR2 FYNNEI. The CDR3 runs to 14 residues. Trimming removed 10 bases from V and 0 bases from J; junction bases left unmatched: 6. CDR3 coding DNA: TGTGCCACCAGGACAGGAAATAGCAATCAGCCCCAGCATTTT. It yields the protein CATRTGNSNQPQHF.

This sequence joins TRBV5-1 and TRBJ1-4, with D perhaps TRBD1 (5 bases). The CDR3 extends over 15 amino acids. Germline CDR1 SGHRS, CDR2 YFSETQ. The V end lost 4 bases, the J end lost 0 bases, and 10 bases lay between the germline ends. This chain's CDR3 is CASSPQGATNEKLFF. Here the CDR3 DNA reads TGCGCCAGCAGCCCCCAGGGTGCAACTAATGAAAAACTGTTTTTT. Variable domain in full (rest from reference TRBV5-1 and TRBJ1-4): KAGVTQTPRYLIKTRGQQVTLSCSPISGHRSVSWYQQTPGQGLQFLFEYFSETQRNKGNFPGRFSGRQFSNSRSEMNVSTLELGDSALYLCASSPQGATNEKLFFGSGTQLSVL.

The chain couples TRBV19 to TRBJ2-7, with D possibly matching TRBD1 (6 bases). The germline V and J ends were trimmed by 6 bases and 0 bases, with 12 bases remaining between them. The CDR3 has 14 residues. Germline-derived CDR1 and CDR2 are LNHDA and SQIVND (reference sequence). The CDR3 region has the DNA TGTGCCAGTAGAGTGACAGGCAGCTCCTACGAGCAGTACTTC. Translated: CASRVTGSSYEQYF.

The J gene is TRBJ2-1, the V gene TRBV6-4, with TRBD2 identical over 12 bases. This CDR3 comprises 15 residues. Germline CDR1 is MRHNA and CDR2 is SNTAGT. J lost 7 bases, V lost 6 bases, and 7 bases had no gene match. CDR3 in amino acids: CASSYGLAGSNEQFF. CDR3 in DNA: TGTGCCAGCAGCTATGGACTAGCGGGGTCTAATGAGCAGTTCTTC.

The chain is built from TRBV18 and TRBJ2-7; D is possibly TRBD1 (6 bases). V was shortened by 6 bases and J by 2 bases, with 14 bases between the two germline ends. This CDR3 is built from 14 residues. The germline CDR1 and CDR2 sequences are KGHSH and LQKENI. The CDR3 loop reads CASSQGQGPYEQYF. CDR3 bases: TGTGCCAGCTCGCAGGGACAAGGACCCTACGAGCAGTACTTC.

The chain links TRBV7-8 to TRBJ1-2; D might be TRBD1 (5 bases). CDR3 length: 14 amino acids. From germline, CDR1 is SGHVS and CDR2 FQNEAQ. V was trimmed by 5 bases and J by 1 base, leaving 11 bases between them. The CDR3 bases are TGTGCCAGCAGCCTAAGGCAGGGTAACTATGGCTACACCTTC. It codes for CASSLRQGNYGYTF.

This chain links TRBV5-6 with TRBJ2-7, with D perhaps given as TRBD1 or TRBD2 (5 bases each). The germline CDR1 and CDR2 sequences are SGHDT and YYEEEE. The CDR3 spans 16 residues. Trimming cost V 2 bases and J 0 bases, with 15 bases left between them. The CDR3 DNA follows: TGTGCCAGCAGCTTTCGTACGGGGACGGCCTCCTACGAGCAGTACTTC. As protein: CASSFRTGTASYEQYF. Filled out from reference TRBV5-6 and TRBJ2-7, the complete variable domain reads DAGVTQSPTHLIKTRGQQVTLRCSPKSGHDTVSWYQQALGQGPQFIFQYYEEEERQRGNFPDRFSGHQFPNYSSELNVNALLLGDSALYLCASSFRTGTASYEQYFGPGTRLTVT.

A few counts support this clone. In DNA form, the CDR3 reads TGTGCCAGCAGTGCCGGGACAGGGGGCGAGCAGTACTTC. Protein product: CASSAGTGGEQYF. J is TRBJ2-7 and V is TRBV2; 11 bases line up with TRBD1. Germline CDR1 SNHLY, CDR2 FYNNEI. V was clipped by 4 bases and J by 6 bases; unmatched bases: 2. The CDR3 extends over 13 amino acids.

This chain links TRBV15 with TRBJ1-2; D possibly corresponds to TRBD1 (6 bases). Trimming took off 6 bases at V and 6 bases at J, with 14 bases between the two ends. The length of the CDR3 is 13 residues. Per germline, CDR1 LNHNV and CDR2 YYDKDF (reference sequence). CDR3 DNA: TGTGCCACCAGTGTACAGGGAAAGAATGGCTACACCTTC. Translated, it gives CATSVQGKNGYTF.

The CDR3 coding sequence is TGTGCCAGCAGAGGACAGGGGGAGGCGACTGAAGCTTTCTTT. Translated, it gives CASRGQGEATEAFF. This rearrangement joins TRBV2 to TRBJ1-1, with 10 bases fitting TRBD1. CDR1 and CDR2 (germline): SNHLY, FYNNEI. The CDR3 is 14 residues long. Germline trimming cut 6 bases from V and 5 bases from J; bases unmatched to any gene: 6. The full variable domain, in which reference TRBV2 and TRBJ1-1 provide the parts outside the CDR3, is EPEVTQTPSHQVTQMGQEVILRCVPISNHLYFYWYRQILGQKVEFLVSFYNNEISEKSEIFDDQFSVERPDGSNFTLKIRSTKLEDSAMYFCASRGQGEATEAFFGQGTRLTVV.

J is TRBJ2-7 and V is TRBV7-9; D ambiguous. With 5 bases removed from V and 7 bases from J, the gap between germline ends came to 9 bases. This CDR3 has 11 residues. Germline lookup yields CDR1 SEHNR and CDR2 FQNEAQ (reference sequence). The CDR3 nucleotides read TGTGCCAGCAGCCGTACAAGGGAGCAGTACTTC. Translated, it gives CASSRTREQYF.

In its sample, this clone was seen once. The chain links TRBV9 to TRBJ2-2, with 14 bases lining up with TRBD2. Germline CDR1 reads SGDLS; CDR2 reads YYNGEE. V trimming: 4 bases; J trimming: 7 bases; junction bases outside the gene matches: 9. This CDR3 spans 17 amino acids. The CDR3 protein is CASSPVGTSGSRGELFF. Written as DNA, the CDR3 is TGTGCCAGCAGCCCGGTCGGGACTAGCGGGAGTCGCGGGGAGCTGTTTTTT.

The rearrangement uses TRBV10-3 and TRBJ2-3; D is perhaps TRBD2 (5 bases). In germline, CDR1 is ENHRY, CDR2 SYGVKD. V dropped 3 bases and J dropped 1 base, with 17 bases sitting between them. CDR3 size: 17 residues. The CDR3: CAISDPIGLTGTDTQYF. CDR3 bases: TGTGCCATCAGTGACCCAATAGGACTCACAGGCACAGATACGCAGTATTTT.

The V and J genes are TRBV7-9 and TRBJ1-1; 8 positions agree with TRBD1. V gave up 5 bases and J gave up 1 base; unmatched junction bases: 6. The CDR3 totals 15 residues. Germline V CDR1 and CDR2: SEHNR, FQNEAQ (reference sequence). Written as DNA, the CDR3 is TGTGCCAGCAGCCCCCGGGACAGGAGGAACACTGAAGCTTTCTTT. As protein: CASSPRDRRNTEAFF.

The chain employs TRBV12-2 and TRBJ2-7; no DNA check was done on the table's D call, TRBD2. TRBV12-2 is a known pseudogene. The CDR3 is 17 amino acids. The CDR3 is CASRLPPSGDLPYEQYF. CDR3 nucleotide sequence: TGTGCAAGTCGCTTACCCCCAAGCGGAGACCTGCCCTACGAGCAGTACTTC.

The chain combines TRBV4-1 with TRBJ2-1, with D perhaps matching TRBD2 (6 bases). Looked up from germline, CDR1 is MGHRA and CDR2 is YSYEKL. Trimming stripped 8 bases from V and 10 bases from J, with 21 bases between. The length of the CDR3 is 14 residues. The CDR3 here is CASGSGVWGGEQFF. For the CDR3, the DNA is TGCGCCAGCGGCTCGGGGGTATGGGGCGGGGAGCAGTTCTTC.

This sequence joins TRBV4-3 and TRBJ2-7, with TRBD2 matching over 10 bases. Germline V gives CDR1 LGHNA, CDR2 YSLEER. V lost 4 bases to trimming and J lost 1 base; unmatched junction nucleotides: 4. There are 15 residues in the CDR3. CDR3 in DNA: TGCGCCAGCAGCCTTGTAGCGGGAGGATCCTACGAGCAGTACTTC. Its protein product is CASSLVAGGSYEQYF.

The gene calls are TRBV7-3 and TRBJ2-1; 14 nucleotides line up with TRBD2. Germline CDR1 is SGHTA and CDR2 is FQGTGA. Germline trimming cut 5 bases from V and 7 bases from J; bases unmatched to any gene: 4. This CDR3 is 15 amino acids long. CDR3 loop: CASSTTSGRGNEQFF. The CDR3 DNA follows: TGTGCCAGCAGCACGACTAGCGGGAGGGGAAATGAGCAGTTCTTC.

The chain carries TRBV18 and TRBJ1-2; no reliable D call. The CDR3 runs 13 residues. The germline V and J ends were trimmed by 6 bases and 2 bases, with 10 bases remaining between them. Per germline, CDR1 KGHSH and CDR2 LQKENI. DNA for the CDR3: TGTGCCAGCTCCCCCAACGCAAACTATGGCTACACCTTC. Translated, it gives CASSPNANYGYTF.

The sample holds one count of this clone. The CDR3 DNA reads as TGTGCCACCAGCGAACGGGGGAGGGCCATAACAGATACGCAGTATTTT. This gives the protein CATSERGRAITDTQYF. V gene TRBV15 combines with J gene TRBJ2-3; 7 bases fit TRBD2. CDR3 length: 16 residues. Germline values: CDR1 LNHNV, CDR2 YYDKDF (reference sequence). Losses at the gene ends were 5 bases for V and 3 bases for J; bases not matched to a gene: 11.

Points on this clone: Other nucleotide sequences in the sample specify the same CDR3. The chain combines TRBV7-3 with TRBJ2-6; D gene uncertain. The CDR3 sequence is 14 residues long. The V end lost 0 bases, the J end lost 4 bases, and 4 bases lay between the germline ends. Germline V lookup: CDR1 SGHTA, CDR2 FQGTGA. The CDR3 loop is CASSLTPGANVLTF. The CDR3 bases are TGTGCCAGCAGCTTAACGCCCGGGGCCAACGTCCTGACTTTC.

The chain joins TRBV18 to TRBJ2-3, with D perhaps matching TRBD1 (6 bases). This CDR3 is built from 15 residues. Germline V gene data show CDR1 as KGHSH and CDR2 as LQKENI. With 4 bases removed from V and 2 bases from J, the gap between germline ends came to 13 bases. The DNA for the CDR3 is TGTGCCAGCTCACTTCGACAGGATGCCACAGATACGCAGTATTTT. It yields the protein CASSLRQDATDTQYF.

The chain employs TRBV4-3 and TRBJ2-1; 14 positions match TRBD2. Trimming at V came to 5 bases and at J to 9 bases, leaving 12 bases not matched to a gene. CDR1 is LGHNA and CDR2 is YSLEER in the germline V gene. The CDR3 loop spans 17 amino acids. The CDR3 nucleotides are TGCGCCAGCAGCAACCAGACGACTAGCGGGGGGGTAGGTGAGCAGTTCTTC. Translation gives CASSNQTTSGGVGEQFF.